The T cell receptor (beta chain) described here comes from a study of T cell responses to AZD1222 COVID-19 vaccine. As for the study in general: The analysis combined second doses at about 4 or about 12 weeks.

Per germline, CDR1 LNHDA and CDR2 SQIVND (reference sequence). The V end was cut by 5 bases, the J end by 3 bases, with 13 bases between. The CDR3 is 14 residues long. TCRdb's copy holds only in-frame clones and misses some; the assay was immunoSEQ multiplex PCR. The sample lists roughly 130,000 clones; under 95% were seen once. General study results and limits: With two AZD1222 doses given, Spike-specific TCR breadth and depth both rose. Clonal diversity was possibly underestimated, and the donors were mostly white British, with more females.

As for this clone: Antigen unknown.

Here the sequenced sample was peripheral blood, taken on day 0 of AZD1222 vaccination. The chain uses TRBV19 and TRBJ1-2; D may be TRBD1 (6 bases). This TCR was sampled from an adult in good health. The CDR3 is CASSPSNRDYGYTF. The CDR3 coding sequence is TGTGCCAGTAGTCCAAGCAACAGGGACTATGGCTACACCTTC. The entire variable domain, with the rest obtained from reference TRBV19 and TRBJ1-2, is as follows: DGGITQSPKYLFRKEGQNVTLSCEQNLNHDAMYWYRQDPGQGLRLIYYSQIVNDFQKGDIAEGYSVSREKKESFPLTVTSAQKNPTAFYLCASSPSNRDYGYTFGSGTRLTVV.